Listed below are T cell receptor beta chains from one sample, sequenced in a study of blood T cell repertoires in COVID-19. Libraries were prepared by immunoSEQ multiplex PCR; TCRdb keeps only in-frame clonotypes and omits some of them. The sample includes some 160,000 clones, around 82% of them seen just once. The source material was peripheral blood. These receptor sequences come from a woman in her forties or fifties with acute or convalescent COVID-19. Each CDR3 is given with its conserved first and last residue. The order of the fields is D gene, clone size, V gene, J gene, CDR3 protein, CDR3 DNA. D genes are given only for firm matches. Size tells how often a clone was seen (once, few, many) or the class of an expanded clone, and some rows leave it out.

>-|-|TRBV7-8|TRBJ1-2
CASRRPGSHEGYTF
TGTGCCAGCAGACGTCCGGGGTCCCATGAAGGCTACACCTTC
>-|-|TRBV12-3/TRBV12-4|TRBJ1-3
CASNRRNTIYF
TGTGCCAGCAACAGGAGAAACACCATATATTTT
>-|-|TRBV28|TRBJ1-1
CASSLQGRAFF
TGTGCCAGCAGTTTACAGGGCAGAGCTTTCTTT
>-|-|TRBV30|TRBJ2-7
CAWSSNTYEQYF
TGTGCCTGGAGTTCAAACACCTACGAGCAGTACTTC
>-|once|TRBV2|TRBJ1-4
CASSERQGLEKLFF
TGTGCCAGCAGTGAAAGGCAGGGTTTAGAAAAACTGTTTTTT
>-|-|TRBV6-5|TRBJ1-1
CASSSVGRNTEAFF
TGTGCCAGCAGTTCCGTGGGCAGAAACACTGAAGCTTTCTTT
>-|-|TRBV19|TRBJ1-5
CASSMGGAAGNQPQHF
TGTGCCAGTAGTATGGGGGGGGCGGCGGGCAATCAGCCCCAGCATTTT
>TRBD1|many|TRBV7-6|TRBJ1-5
CASSLDAYGQGTYQPQHF
TGTGCCAGCAGCTTAGATGCTTATGGACAGGGGACCTATCAGCCCCAGCATTTT
>-|-|TRBV4-3|TRBJ2-7
CASSQALDSPYEQYF
TGCGCCAGCAGCCAAGCATTGGACAGCCCCTACGAGCAGTACTTC
>TRBD1|few|TRBV11-2|TRBJ1-1
CASSPQGGTEAFF
TGTGCCAGCAGCCCGCAGGGGGGCACTGAAGCTTTCTTT
>-|once|TRBV7-2|TRBJ1-5
CASSLALGASQPQHF
TGTGCCAGCAGCTTAGCGCTTGGGGCCTCCCAGCCCCAGCATTTT
>-|-|TRBV7-9|TRBJ1-5
CASSPQEGQPQHF
TGTGCCAGCAGCCCCCAGGAGGGGCAGCCCCAGCATTTT
>-|-|TRBV3-1/TRBV3-2|TRBJ2-1
CASSQRSREQFF
TGTGCCAGCAGCCAGAGGTCGCGGGAGCAGTTCTTC
>TRBD1|-|TRBV9|TRBJ1-2
CASSRDRGEPNYGYTF
TGTGCCAGCAGCCGGGACAGGGGCGAACCTAACTATGGCTACACCTTC
>TRBD2|-|TRBV9|TRBJ2-5
CASSSLGAAGRETQYF
TGTGCCAGCAGCTCTTTAGGGGCAGCGGGAAGAGAGACCCAGTACTTC
>TRBD2|-|TRBV7-9|TRBJ2-5
CASSLTGGAGETQYF
TGTGCCAGCAGCTTGACCGGGGGGGCCGGAGAGACCCAGTACTTC
>TRBD2|-|TRBV19|TRBJ2-5
CASSIAGGETQYF
TGTGCCAGTAGTATAGCCGGGGGGGAGACCCAGTACTTC
>TRBD2|few|TRBV9|TRBJ2-1
CASSAGGRSRNEQFF
TGTGCCAGCAGCGCGGGGGGACGAAGTAGGAATGAGCAGTTCTTC
>-|-|TRBV6-5|TRBJ2-2
CASSYEGRETGELFF
TGTGCCAGCAGTTACGAGGGCCGGGAAACCGGGGAGCTGTTTTTT
>-|-|TRBV19|TRBJ1-2
CASSRRALGTNYGYTF
TGTGCCAGTAGTAGGCGGGCCCTGGGCACTAACTATGGCTACACCTTC
>-|-|TRBV5-4|TRBJ1-2
CASSSSGGWAYGYTF
TGTGCCAGCAGCTCTTCGGGAGGGTGGGCCTATGGCTACACCTTC
>-|-|TRBV19|TRBJ2-7
CASTGKDYEQYF
TGTGCTTCGACGGGGAAAGACTACGAGCAGTACTTC
>-|-|TRBV6-5|TRBJ1-1
CASSYDRGEAFF
TGTGCCAGCAGTTACGACAGAGGTGAAGCTTTCTTT
>TRBD2|-|TRBV5-4|TRBJ2-1
CASSFGGTSGGAWEQFF
TGTGCCAGCAGCTTTGGTGGGACTAGCGGGGGGGCTTGGGAGCAGTTCTTC
>-|-|TRBV3-1/TRBV3-2|TRBJ1-5
CASSQNLGTAGQPQHF
TGTGCCAGCAGCCAAAATTTGGGGACTGCCGGTCAGCCCCAGCATTTT
>TRBD2|-|TRBV2|TRBJ2-7
CASRGLATSYEQYF
TGTGCCAGCAGGGGACTAGCGACCTCCTACGAGCAGTACTTC
>TRBD1|many|TRBV14|TRBJ1-1
CASSRRWTGGLGGTEAFF
TGTGCCAGCAGCCGCCGTTGGACAGGGGGCTTAGGGGGCACTGAAGCTTTCTTT
>TRBD1|-|TRBV18|TRBJ2-7
CASSLTSPGGSYEQYF
TGTGCCAGCTCACTCACCAGTCCAGGGGGCTCTTACGAGCAGTACTTC
>TRBD2|-|TRBV11-3|TRBJ2-1
CASSLEGTSVNNEQFF
TGTGCCAGCAGCTTAGAGGGGACTAGCGTCAACAATGAGCAGTTCTTC
>TRBD1|once|TRBV2|TRBJ2-6
CASRDRAGANVLTF
TGTGCCAGCAGAGACAGGGCTGGGGCCAACGTCCTGACTTTC
>-|few|TRBV6-4|TRBJ1-5
CASSVRMGGDQPQHF
TGTGCCAGCAGTGTAAGGATGGGGGGAGATCAGCCCCAGCATTTT
>TRBD1|-|TRBV29-1|TRBJ1-1
CSAGDSLNSYEAFF
TGCAGCGCTGGGGACAGTCTAAATTCCTATGAAGCTTTCTTT
>-|-|TRBV2|TRBJ1-4
CASSRTATNEKLFF
TGTGCCAGCAGCCGGACAGCAACTAATGAAAAACTGTTTTTT
>TRBD1|once|TRBV2|TRBJ2-7
CASSANRGPYEQYF
TGTGCCAGCAGCGCCAACAGGGGGCCCTACGAGCAGTACTTC
>-|-|TRBV5-8|TRBJ1-5
CASIPRDKYQPQHF
TGTGCCAGCATCCCCCGGGACAAGTATCAGCCCCAGCATTTT
>TRBD1|-|TRBV6-1|TRBJ1-5
CASSEASQGRQPQHF
TGTGCCAGCAGTGAAGCGTCACAGGGGCGTCAGCCCCAGCATTTT
>-|-|TRBV29-1|TRBJ2-4
CSVYQGGNIQYF
TGCAGCGTTTATCAGGGAGGAAACATTCAGTACTTC
>-|-|TRBV9|TRBJ2-7
CASSPSPNGRDPRNF
TGTGCCAGCAGCCCGAGCCCTAATGGGCGGGACCCTAGGAACTTC
>-|-|TRBV18|TRBJ2-5
CASSPRSILAVQETQYF
TGTGCCAGCTCACCACGTTCTATCTTAGCGGTTCAAGAGACCCAGTACTTC
>-|-|TRBV11-2|TRBJ1-6
CASSLDRGQSTPLLSPLHF
TGTGCCAGCAGCTTAGATCGAGGACAGTCTACTCCTCTACTTTCACCCCTCCACTTT
>TRBD1|few|TRBV30|TRBJ1-2
CAWTLTGAGYGYTF
TGTGCCTGGACCCTGACAGGGGCCGGCTATGGCTACACCTTC
>-|-|TRBV11-2|TRBJ1-3
CASSLDLSAGNTIYF
TGTGCCAGCAGCTTAGATCTGTCTGCTGGAAACACCATATATTTT
>-|-|TRBV3-1/TRBV3-2|TRBJ2-3
CASSQDHRAEGTDTQYF
TGTGCCAGCAGCCAAGATCACAGGGCGGAAGGCACAGATACGCAGTATTTT
>TRBD1|-|TRBV19|TRBJ1-2
CASSTRDSASVTGYTF
TGTGCCAGTAGTACCCGGGACAGCGCCTCGGTAACCGGCTACACCTTC
>-|-|TRBV12-3/TRBV12-4|TRBJ1-5
CASSLYRYQPQHF
TGTGCCAGCAGTTTATACAGGTATCAGCCCCAGCATTTT
>-|-|TRBV9|TRBJ1-5
CASSVGGYSNQPQHF
TGTGCCAGCAGCGTAGGAGGATATAGCAATCAGCCCCAGCATTTT
>-|few|TRBV24-1|TRBJ1-2
CATSDLPGDGYTF
TGTGCCACCAGTGATTTGCCCGGTGATGGCTACACCTTC
>TRBD1|-|TRBV11-1|TRBJ2-7
CASSSRQGPYEQYF
TGTGCCAGCAGCTCCCGACAGGGTCCCTACGAGCAGTACTTC
>TRBD2|-|TRBV5-1|TRBJ2-7
CASSRTTTLAGVYEQYF
TGCGCCAGCAGCCGCACGACTACCCTAGCGGGGGTCTACGAGCAGTACTTC
>-|few|TRBV7-2|TRBJ2-2
CASSLEMSTGELFF
TGTGCCAGCAGCTTAGAAATGTCTACCGGGGAGCTGTTTTTT
>-|-|TRBV28|TRBJ2-7
CASRRTGGRSYEQYF
TGTGCCAGCAGAAGGACTGGGGGCAGATCCTACGAGCAGTACTTC
>-|-|TRBV5-1|TRBJ1-2
CASSLSGDHYGYTF
TGCGCCAGCAGCTTATCGGGGGACCACTATGGCTACACCTTC
>-|-|TRBV9|TRBJ1-1
CASSSQVLNTEAFF
TGTGCCAGCAGTTCTCAGGTCTTGAACACTGAAGCTTTCTTT
>-|-|TRBV29-1|TRBJ1-1
CSVEGGVAGTEAFF
TGCAGCGTTGAAGGGGGGGTTGCCGGGACTGAAGCTTTCTTT
>TRBD2|-|TRBV5-1|TRBJ2-1
CASSPTAGGGDEQFF
TGCGCCAGCAGCCCAACCGCGGGGGGAGGGGATGAGCAGTTCTTC
>TRBD2|-|TRBV7-2|TRBJ2-1
CASSLGLAGGDAYNEQFF
TGTGCCAGCAGCTTAGGGCTAGCGGGGGGAGACGCCTACAATGAGCAGTTCTTC